A selection of T cell receptor beta chains follows, all from one sample in a study of OX40 agonist ivuxolimab in advanced cancers. The repertoire was sequenced with immunoSEQ multiplex PCR; TCRdb's copy has only in-frame clones and lacks some. The sample contains tens of thousands of clones, 80% to 85% of which appear only once. Sequenced here: CD4+ or CD8+ T cells sorted from blood, sampled in a trial of the OX40 agonist ivuxolimab. The receptor source for this set is an adult with an advanced solid tumor such as melanoma, head and neck, liver or kidney cancer. Each CDR3 is given with its conserved first and last residue. D genes are given only for firm matches. Size is stated for part of the rows, as once, few or many counts, or as a class when the clone is expanded.

v_gene	len	d_gene	abundance	j_gene	CDR3nt	CDR3aa
TRBV15	15	TRBD1	NA	TRBJ2-5	TGTGCCACCAGCTTAGCCAGGGGGCACCAAGAGACCCAGTACTTC	CATSLARGHQETQYF
TRBV4-2	18	NA	NA	TRBJ1-5	TGTGCCAGCAGCCAAGATTTTGTAGCAGGGCAGATTAATCAGCCCCAGCATTTT	CASSQDFVAGQINQPQHF
TRBV7-3	15	NA	NA	TRBJ2-1	TGTGCCAGCAGCTTAAGGTCGGGTTTCTACAATGAGCAGTTCTTC	CASSLRSGFYNEQFF
TRBV7-6	11	NA	NA	TRBJ2-7	TGTGCCAGCAGCGAGGCCTACGAGCAGTACTTC	CASSEAYEQYF
TRBV25-1	15	NA	few	TRBJ2-5	TGTGCCAGCAGTGCTCCAGGGAGAGCCCAAGAGACCCAGTACTTC	CASSAPGRAQETQYF
TRBV7-8	13	NA	NA	TRBJ1-1	TGTGCCAGCAGCTTAGAGGTTTGGACTGAAGCTTTCTTT	CASSLEVWTEAFF
TRBV6-1	15	TRBD1	NA	TRBJ2-3	TGTGCCAGCAGTGGCAGGGGGTCCCTTACAGATACGCAGTATTTT	CASSGRGSLTDTQYF
TRBV19	14	NA	NA	TRBJ1-5	TGTGCCAGTAGTATAGCCAGGGAAAATCAGCCCCAGCATTTT	CASSIARENQPQHF
TRBV7-8	16	NA	NA	TRBJ1-2	TGTGCCAGCAGCTTAGCACAGGACAGCTCTAACTATGGCTACACCTTC	CASSLAQDSSNYGYTF
TRBV10-1	14	NA	few	TRBJ1-1	TGCGCCAGCAGTAATGGACAAATGAACACTGAAGCTTTCTTT	CASSNGQMNTEAFF
TRBV28	16	NA	NA	TRBJ1-2	TGTGCCAGCAGTCCTCCCGAGCCGGGACGGGAGGGGGGCTACACCTTC	CASSPPEPGREGGYTF
TRBV9	15	NA	NA	TRBJ2-5	TGTGCCAGCAGCACGACACCGGGACACCAAGAGACCCAGTACTTC	CASSTTPGHQETQYF